The 20 T cell receptor beta chains reported below all come from one sample, sequenced in a study of identical twins. TCRdb fed the 5' RACE reads into MiXCR, producing one record per CDR3 protein. The sample shows some 500,000 distinct CDR3 sequences, 9.5% to 10% of them seen only once. This same sample was also part of a study on yellow fever vaccine responses in identical twins.

Sequencing was carried out using PBMCs. The receptors derive from a woman under 30 in good health.

This clonotype was counted a few times. The V and J genes are TRBV10-3 and TRBJ2-7; D gene unclear. CDR1 is ENHRY, CDR2 SYGVKD, per germline. The germline V and J ends were trimmed by 7 bases and 1 base, with 8 bases remaining between them. This CDR3 comprises 12 residues. CDR3 DNA sequence: TGTGCCATCATCAACGAGTCCTACGAGCAGTACTTC. Translation: CAIINESYEQYF.

This clonotype was seen a few times. The rearrangement joins TRBV6-5 to TRBJ2-2, with D hard to call. V was cut by 5 bases and J by 8 bases, with 3 bases left in between. In germline, CDR1 is MNHEY, CDR2 SVGAGI. The CDR3 consists of 10 residues. Here the CDR3 reads CASSQGELFF. In DNA form, the CDR3 reads TGTGCCAGCAGTCAGGGGGAGCTGTTTTTT.

This chain connects TRBV1 to TRBJ2-7; TRBD1 is the table's D call, not checked against the DNA. TRBV1 is labeled a pseudogene. The CDR3 runs to 12 residues. The CDR3 sequence: CTSKRTVHEQYF. CDR3 nucleotide sequence: TGCACCAGCAAGAGGACAGTCCACGAGCAGTACTTC.

This clonotype has a handful of counts. The V and J genes are TRBV2 and TRBJ2-4, with D perhaps matching TRBD2 (5 bases). The V gene's germline CDR1 is SNHLY and CDR2 FYNNEI. Trimming shortened V by 8 bases and J by 0 bases, and 11 bases separated the two germline ends. The CDR3 has 14 amino acids. The CDR3 loop is CASAGYLAKNIQYF. The CDR3 nucleotides are TGTGCCAGCGCGGGCTATCTAGCCAAAAACATTCAGTACTTC.

This clonotype was counted many times. V and J are TRBV25-1 and TRBJ2-2; maybe TRBD1 (6 bases). The V end lost 2 bases, the J end lost 0 bases, and 16 bases lay between the germline ends. The CDR3 has 18 residues. Per germline, CDR1 MGHDK and CDR2 SYGVNS. The CDR3 DNA reads TGTGCCAGCAGTGAACGATGGTGGGGGCAGGCGAACACCGGGGAGCTGTTTTTT. As protein: CASSERWWGQANTGELFF.

This chain links TRBV10-1 with TRBJ2-3, with TRBD2 as a possible D gene (5 bases). V was pared by 6 bases and J by 5 bases, with 15 bases between. The germline gives CDR1 WNHNN, CDR2 SYGVQD (reference sequence). CDR3 size: 14 residues. The CDR3 DNA reads as TGCGCCAGCAGGAGGGATCTATTTGGAGATACGCAGTATTTT. Its protein product is CASRRDLFGDTQYF.

This clonotype has a count of ten or more. This rearrangement joins TRBV4-3 to TRBJ2-1; perhaps TRBD1 as D (6 bases). Looked up from germline, CDR1 is LGHNA and CDR2 is YSLEER. The CDR3 is made up of 15 amino acids. V lost 0 bases to trimming and J lost 6 bases, with 12 bases between them. The CDR3 spells CASSQEQGRGNEQFF. CDR3 nucleotide sequence: TGCGCCAGCAGCCAAGAACAGGGCCGGGGCAATGAGCAGTTCTTC.

This clonotype showed up just a few times. The chain carries TRBV3-1 and TRBJ2-1; a weak D match, TRBD2 (6 bases). V was clipped by 2 bases and J by 5 bases, with 13 bases between them. Per germline, CDR1 LGHDT and CDR2 YNNKEL (reference sequence). This CDR3 is 15 amino acids long. The CDR3 region has the DNA TGTGCCAGCAGCCAATTGGCGGGGACCCACAATGAGCAGTTCTTC. Translating it yields CASSQLAGTHNEQFF.

This clonotype was observed many times. The chain has TRBV5-1 and TRBJ2-3; 13 nucleotides align to TRBD2. This CDR3 contains 15 residues. Germline CDR1 is SGHRS and CDR2 is YFSETQ. After removal of 6 bases from V and 3 bases from J, the junction contained 4 bases not matched to a gene. CDR3 protein: CASIKGLAGTDTQYF. For the CDR3, the DNA is TGCGCCAGCATTAAGGGACTAGCGGGAACAGATACGCAGTATTTT.

This clonotype came up a few times. CDR3 nucleotide sequence: TGTGCCAGCAAGTTGAACACCGGGGAGCTGTTTTTT. Residues: CASKLNTGELFF. This chain uses TRBV6-2 or TRBV6-3 with TRBJ2-2; unclear D gene. With 7 bases removed from V and 1 base from J, the gap between germline ends came to 4 bases. The germline V gene encodes CDR1 MNHEY and CDR2 SVGEGT. The CDR3 consists of 12 residues.

This clonotype was observed many times. At one boundary the junction diverges from the germline segment, which might be a read error. V gene TRBV29-1 combines with J gene TRBJ2-1; tentative D call: TRBD2 (6 bases). Germline-derived CDR1 and CDR2 are SQVTM and ANQGSEA. The CDR3 length is 15 residues. For the CDR3, the DNA is TGCAGCGTTGAAGACAACGGGAGATTCGTCAATGAGCAGTTTTTC. This translates into CSVEDNGRFVNEQFF.

V and J are TRBV5-1 and TRBJ1-5; D perhaps matches TRBD1 (5 bases). This CDR3 is built from 15 residues. V was cut by 4 bases and J by 6 bases, with 17 bases left in between. The V gene's germline CDR1 is SGHRS and CDR2 YFSETQ. CDR3 protein: CASSPDGGEIQPQHF. CDR3 sequence (DNA): TGCGCCAGCAGCCCAGATGGGGGGGAGATTCAGCCCCAGCATTTT.

V gene TRBV5-1 combines with J gene TRBJ2-7; no clear D. Trimming removed 0 bases from V and 7 bases from J, with 11 bases in between. Germline V gene sequence: CDR1 SGHRS, CDR2 YFSETQ. The CDR3 loop spans 13 amino acids. The DNA for the CDR3 is TGCGCCAGCAGCTTGGTTTTACGTACGGAGCAGTACTTC. Its translation: CASSLVLRTEQYF. The full variable domain, rest sourced from reference TRBV5-1 and TRBJ2-7, is KAGVTQTPRYLIKTRGQQVTLSCSPISGHRSVSWYQQTPGQGLQFLFEYFSETQRNKGNFPGRFSGRQFSNSRSEMNVSTLELGDSALYLCASSLVLRTEQYFGPGTRLTVT.

This clonotype occurred many times. As DNA, the CDR3 is TGCAGCGTTGAAGAAGTCCGGTCTGGAAGCGACGAGCAGTACTTC. This sequence encodes CSVEEVRSGSDEQYF. The V and J genes are TRBV29-1 and TRBJ2-7; D is unclear. Germline values: CDR1 SQVTM, CDR2 ANQGSEA. Trimming removed 0 bases at V and 5 bases at J, with 17 bases between. CDR3 length equals 15 residues.

This clonotype has ten or more counts. DNA of the CDR3: TGTGCCAGCAGCTTAGAGAGGACAGTAGTCGCTAATTCACCCCTCCACTTT. It codes for CASSLERTVVANSPLHF. This chain uses TRBV7-8 with TRBJ1-6; possibly TRBD1 for D (6 bases). Trimming cost V 1 base and J 6 bases, with 16 bases left between them. In germline, CDR1 is SGHVS, CDR2 FQNEAQ. The CDR3 has 17 amino acids. The whole variable domain, remainder taken from reference TRBV7-8 and TRBJ1-6, is GAGVSQSPRYKVAKRGQDVALRCDPISGHVSLFWYQQALGQGPEFLTYFQNEAQLDKSGLPSDRFFAERPEGSVSTLKIQRTQQEDSAVYLCASSLERTVVANSPLHFGNGTRLTVT.

This chain links TRBV18 with TRBJ1-1, with unresolved D. CDR3 length: 13 amino acids. Germline V gene sequence: CDR1 KGHSH, CDR2 LQKENI. Trimming shortened V by 7 bases and J by 1 base, and 10 bases separated the two germline ends. CDR3 sequence reads: CASLAGQNTEAFF. CDR3 sequence (DNA): TGTGCCAGCTTAGCTGGCCAGAACACTGAAGCTTTCTTT.

This clonotype was counted only a few times. The rearrangement uses TRBV29-1 and TRBJ2-2; possible D gene TRBD2, 6 bases. V was cut by 8 bases and J by 7 bases, with 14 bases left in between. The CDR3 is 12 residues long. Germline V gives CDR1 SQVTM, CDR2 ANQGSEA. The CDR3 sequence is CSSAEGGGELFF. The CDR3 DNA reads as TGCAGCTCAGCGGAGGGCGGCGGGGAGCTGTTTTTT.

This sequence joins TRBV6-1 and TRBJ1-6; 7 nucleotides agree with TRBD1. Germline CDR1 and CDR2: MNHNS and SASEGT. The J segment lost 8 bases and the V segment lost 4 bases, leaving 2 bases of the junction unmatched. The CDR3 is made up of 13 amino acids. Here the CDR3 reads CASSAGQHSPLHF. The CDR3 coding sequence is TGTGCCAGCAGTGCGGGACAGCATTCACCCCTCCACTTT.

Turning to this clonotype: A clone one base away is much larger, so this may be a read error. The chain links TRBV3-1 to TRBJ2-5; maybe TRBD1 (5 bases). This CDR3 has 14 amino acids. Looked up from germline, CDR1 is LGHDT and CDR2 is YNNKEL (reference sequence). Here the CDR3 reads CASSQGQSGENQYF. The CDR3 nucleotides read TGTGCCAGCAGCCAAGGACAGTCAGGAGAGAACCAGTACTTC.

CDR3 in amino acids: CASSLDPTYNEQFF. The CDR3 region has the DNA TGCGCCAGCAGCTTGGACCCCACATACAATGAGCAGTTCTTC. The chain employs TRBV5-1 and TRBJ2-1; no clear D. With 0 bases removed from V and 4 bases from J, the gap between germline ends came to 8 bases. CDR1 is SGHRS, CDR2 YFSETQ, per germline. The CDR3 is 14 amino acids.